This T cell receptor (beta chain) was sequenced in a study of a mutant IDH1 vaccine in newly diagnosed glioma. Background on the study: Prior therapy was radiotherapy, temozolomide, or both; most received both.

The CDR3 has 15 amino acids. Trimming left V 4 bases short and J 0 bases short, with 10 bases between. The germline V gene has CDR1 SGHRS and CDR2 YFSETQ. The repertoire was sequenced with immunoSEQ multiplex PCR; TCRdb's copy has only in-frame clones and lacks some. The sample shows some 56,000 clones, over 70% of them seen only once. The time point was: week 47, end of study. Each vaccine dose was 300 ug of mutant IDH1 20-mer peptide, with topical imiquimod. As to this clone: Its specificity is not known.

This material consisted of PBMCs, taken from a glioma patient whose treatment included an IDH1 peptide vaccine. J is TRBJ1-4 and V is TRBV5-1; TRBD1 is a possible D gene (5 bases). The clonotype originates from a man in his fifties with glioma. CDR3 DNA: TGCGCCAGCAGCACCCGAGGGGCAACTAATGAAAAACTGTTTTTT. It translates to CASSTRGATNEKLFF.